Below are 23 T cell receptor beta chains sequenced from a single sample in a study of blood T cell repertoires in COVID-19. Measured with immunoSEQ multiplex PCR; TCRdb has only the in-frame clones, and not every one. The sample has some 70,000 clones; around 87% are singletons. Sequencing input: peripheral blood. These receptors all stem from a man aged 50 or older with active COVID-19.

Many counts were recorded for this clone. The chain recombines TRBV30 with TRBJ1-6; TRBD1 matches 7 bases. CDR3 length: 14 residues. V dropped 0 bases and J dropped 9; count of bases not matched to a gene: 5. From germline, CDR1 is GTSNPN and CDR2 SVGIG (reference sequence). The CDR3 reads CAWSVPRGSSPLHF. For the CDR3, the DNA is TGTGCCTGGAGTGTACCCAGGGGGTCTTCACCCCTCCACTTT.

Concerning this clone itself: Germline is not matched at one junction end, which may reflect a read error. The chain recombines TRBV7-2 with TRBJ2-3; 12 bases map to TRBD2. This CDR3 spans 15 amino acids. Germline-derived CDR1 and CDR2 are SGHTA and FQGNSA. The DNA for the CDR3 is TGTGCCAGCAGCCTAGCGGGGGGGAGCACAGATACGCAGTATTTT. Its protein product is CASSLAGGSTDTQYF.

The chain links TRBV18 to TRBJ1-1, with 7 positions matching TRBD1. V lost 3 bases to trimming and J lost 3 bases; unmatched junction nucleotides: 13. The CDR3 has 17 residues. Germline lookup yields CDR1 KGHSH and CDR2 LQKENI. This CDR3 reads CASSPRRPQGIDTEAFF. The CDR3 nucleotides are TGTGCCAGCTCACCCCGACGACCACAGGGGATAGACACTGAAGCTTTCTTT.

The V call is TRBV5-6, the J call TRBJ1-2; 9 nucleotides align to TRBD1. This CDR3 is 15 amino acids long. V was clipped by 0 bases and J by 4 bases; unmatched bases: 4. Germline V gene sequence: CDR1 SGHDT, CDR2 YYEEEE. CDR3 in amino acids: CASSLGTGGFYGYTF. The CDR3 DNA sequence: TGTGCCAGCAGCTTGGGAACAGGGGGCTTCTATGGCTACACCTTC.

J is TRBJ1-2 and V is TRBV14; D might be TRBD1 (5 bases). From germline, CDR1 is SGHDN and CDR2 FVKESK. The CDR3 runs to 16 residues. Trimming shortened V by 0 bases and J by 4 bases, and 15 bases separated the two germline ends. CDR3 sequence reads: CASSQESRARVYGYTF. The CDR3 DNA reads as TGTGCCAGCAGCCAAGAGAGCAGGGCCCGCGTCTATGGCTACACCTTC.

This clone was detected a few times. The rearrangement links TRBV25-1 to TRBJ1-6; TRBD1 is a possible D gene (5 bases). The CDR3 has 18 residues. Trimming removed 3 bases at V and 4 bases at J, with 19 bases between. Germline V gene lookup returns CDR1 MGHDK and CDR2 SYGVNS. The CDR3 DNA reads as TGTGCCAGCAGTGATACACTCCAGGGTTCGCATTATAATTCACCCCTCCACTTT. Protein product: CASSDTLQGSHYNSPLHF.

The chain combines TRBV3-1 (or the pseudogene TRBV3-2) with TRBJ1-2; 11 bases match TRBD1. CDR3 length: 16 amino acids. Unmatched junction bases numbered 5, after V lost 0 bases and J lost 5 bases. Germline V gene lookup returns CDR1 LGHDT and CDR2 YNNKEL (reference sequence). The CDR3 nucleotides read TGTGCCAGCAGCCAAGACGGACAGGGGGCAGGGTATGGCTACACCTTC. Protein: CASSQDGQGAGYGYTF.

The genes are TRBV19 and TRBJ2-6; tentative D call: TRBD2 (5 bases). Trimming left V 7 bases short and J 0 bases short, with 25 bases between. The CDR3 covers 20 residues. In germline, CDR1 is LNHDA, CDR2 SQIVND (reference sequence). CDR3 in amino acids: CASTLRRGPISNSGANVLTF. DNA of the CDR3: TGTGCCAGTACCCTACGTCGGGGTCCCATAAGCAACTCTGGGGCCAACGTCCTGACTTTC.

This clone was detected once. The rearrangement uses TRBV7-9 and TRBJ2-3; a weak D match, TRBD1 (7 bases). CDR1 and CDR2 from the germline V gene are SEHNR and FQNEAQ (reference sequence). CDR3 length: 15 residues. The V gene lost 5 bases and the J gene lost 0 bases, with 12 bases spanning the gap. The CDR3 sequence: CASSPRGVSTDTQYF. The CDR3 coding sequence is TGTGCCAGCAGCCCCAGGGGGGTTAGCACAGATACGCAGTATTTT.

In this sample, this clone turned up a few times. V gene TRBV18 combines with J gene TRBJ1-5, with D possibly TRBD1 on 6 matching bases. The CDR3 has 16 amino acids. V dropped 2 bases and J dropped 0 bases, with 11 bases sitting between them. CDR1 is KGHSH, CDR2 LQKENI, per germline. CDR3 nucleotide sequence: TGTGCCAGCTCACCAGGGTCAGGGGATAGCAATCAGCCCCAGCATTTT. The encoded protein is CASSPGSGDSNQPQHF.

In its sample, this clone was seen once. The chain recombines TRBV4-3 with TRBJ2-7; 11 bases are shared with TRBD1. Germline trimming cut 4 bases from V and 4 bases from J; bases unmatched to any gene: 3. Germline-derived CDR1 and CDR2 are LGHNA and YSLEER. The CDR3 is 14 residues long. CDR3 amino acids: CASSRDRGRYEQYF. The CDR3 DNA follows: TGCGCCAGCAGCCGGGACAGGGGGAGGTACGAGCAGTACTTC.

The V call is TRBV4-3, the J call TRBJ1-2; D is ambiguous. Germline V lookup: CDR1 LGHNA, CDR2 YSLEER. The CDR3 loop spans 14 amino acids. V lost 1 base, J lost 4 bases, and 10 bases lay in between. The DNA of the CDR3 is TGCGCCAGCAGCCAAGTGAGCGGGATCTATGGCTACACCTTC. Translating it yields CASSQVSGIYGYTF.

The chain links TRBV18 to TRBJ2-7; TRBD1 agrees at 12 bases. CDR1 KGHSH and CDR2 LQKENI come from the germline V gene. Trimming cost V 0 bases and J 4 bases; bases outside gene matches: 4. The CDR3 is made up of 16 amino acids. Here the CDR3 reads CASSPPRDRGLYEQYF. The CDR3 DNA follows: TGTGCCAGCTCACCACCGCGGGACAGGGGGCTATACGAGCAGTACTTC.

This clone was observed a single time. This chain joins TRBV2 and TRBJ2-3; 7 bases line up with TRBD2. This CDR3 is built from 14 residues. The V and J ends lost 2 bases and 5 bases, in that order; junction bases with no gene match: 4. Germline values: CDR1 SNHLY, CDR2 FYNNEI. The CDR3 loop reads CASSELAAKDTQYF. CDR3 bases: TGTGCCAGCAGTGAACTAGCGGCTAAAGATACGCAGTATTTT.

The rearrangement links TRBV5-6 to TRBJ1-2; tentatively, D is TRBD1 (5 bases). V shed 3 bases and J shed 3 bases, with 21 bases lying between them. Germline V gene lookup returns CDR1 SGHDT and CDR2 YYEEEE. This CDR3 contains 17 residues. The CDR3 loop reads CASSSPGTGGDDYGYTF. CDR3 in DNA: TGTGCCAGCAGCTCGCCGGGCACAGGAGGGGACGACTATGGCTACACCTTC.

This sequence joins TRBV5-8 and TRBJ1-1; no definite D call. CDR1 is SGHTS and CDR2 is YDEGEE in the germline V gene. The V end lost 1 base, the J end lost 2 bases, and 9 bases lay between the germline ends. This CDR3 contains 14 residues. The CDR3 nucleotides are TGTGCCAGCAGCTTGCAACCAGGTAACACTGAAGCTTTCTTT. Amino acids: CASSLQPGNTEAFF.

This clone was seen only once. This sequence joins TRBV12-5 and TRBJ2-5; perhaps TRBD1 as D (5 bases). Germline CDR1 reads LGHNT; CDR2 reads FRNRAP. V was clipped by 0 bases and J by 1 base, with 15 bases between them. CDR3 length equals 17 residues. This CDR3 is CASGLVLPGDSQETQYF. Here the CDR3 DNA reads TGTGCTAGTGGTTTGGTGTTGCCCGGCGACAGCCAAGAGACCCAGTACTTC.

This chain joins TRBV28 and TRBJ1-5; a weak D match, TRBD1 (5 bases). V was pared by 3 bases and J by 5 bases, with 17 bases between. CDR1 MDHEN and CDR2 SYDVKM come from the germline V gene. The CDR3 length is 16 residues. The DNA of the CDR3 is TGTGCCAGCAGTTTTTCTCCCGACAGCGTAGATCAGCCCCAGCATTTT. This translates into CASSFSPDSVDQPQHF.

V and J are TRBV28 and TRBJ1-6; D might be TRBD1 (5 bases). V shed 6 bases and J shed 7 bases, with 16 bases lying between them. Germline CDR1 reads MDHEN; CDR2 reads SYDVKM. The CDR3 has 15 amino acids. CDR3 nucleotides: TGTGCCAGCAGGACCCCGGGGGGTGGGAATTCACCCCTCCACTTT. Its translation: CASRTPGGGNSPLHF.

The chain uses TRBV19 and TRBJ2-2; D not resolved. The CDR3 totals 13 residues. Trimming shortened V by 7 bases and J by 6 bases, and 12 bases separated the two germline ends. The germline V gene has CDR1 LNHDA and CDR2 SQIVND (reference sequence). CDR3: CASISQVAGELFF. The CDR3 DNA reads as TGTGCCAGTATAAGTCAGGTGGCCGGGGAGCTGTTTTTT.

The chain carries TRBV6-4 and TRBJ2-3; possible D gene TRBD2, 7 bases. The CDR3 sequence is 18 residues long. Germline CDR1 and CDR2: MRHNA and SNTAGT. V was clipped by 0 bases and J by 2 bases, with 18 bases between them. The CDR3 bases are TGTGCCAGCAGTGACTCCTTAAGAGGGGGGGGCTTCACAGATACGCAGTATTTT. Its translation is CASSDSLRGGGFTDTQYF.

This clone has just one count. This chain uses TRBV28 with TRBJ2-2; D is possibly TRBD2 (7 bases). V gave up 2 bases and J gave up 7 bases, with 14 bases separating them. CDR3 length: 15 residues. From germline, CDR1 is MDHEN and CDR2 SYDVKM. The CDR3 DNA reads TGTGCCAGCAGTTTAAGGGGGGGCGCTAACGGGGAGCTGTTTTTT. This sequence encodes CASSLRGGANGELFF.

The chain joins TRBV5-5 to TRBJ1-1; TRBD1 matches 10 bases. The CDR3 consists of 16 residues. Germline V gives CDR1 SGHKS, CDR2 YYEKEE (reference sequence). V shed 1 base and J 3 bases; nucleotides not matched to a gene: 6. CDR3 sequence reads: CASSLLTGGLDTEAFF. Written as DNA, the CDR3 is TGTGCCAGCAGCTTGTTGACAGGGGGCTTGGACACTGAAGCTTTCTTT.